This T cell receptor (beta chain) was documented in a study of control samples from healthy donors and cancer patients. Profiling relied on immunoSEQ multiplex PCR, and the TCRdb table lists in-frame clones only, not all of them. The sample table includes approximately 190,000 clones. V lost 6 bases and J lost 0; bases outside the gene matches: 7. The CDR3 spans 15 residues. Germline-derived CDR1 and CDR2 are LNHDA and SQIVND (reference sequence). This chain links TRBV19 with TRBJ1-1, with 7 bases identical to TRBD1. The source is a woman aged 25 to 39 in good health. The sequenced sample consisted of blood. This CDR3 is CASRNRGQLNTEAFF. The CDR3 DNA follows: TGTGCCAGTAGGAACAGGGGACAGTTGAACACTGAAGCTTTCTTT. Full variable domain (missing parts from reference TRBV19 and TRBJ1-1): DGGITQSPKYLFRKEGQNVTLSCEQNLNHDAMYWYRQDPGQGLRLIYYSQIVNDFQKGDIAEGYSVSREKKESFPLTVTSAQKNPTAFYLCASRNRGQLNTEAFFGQGTRLTVV.